The 8 T cell receptor beta chains given below trace back to one sample, sequenced in a study of T cell responses to AZD1222 COVID-19 vaccine. Using immunoSEQ multiplex PCR, the repertoire was profiled, and TCRdb retains in-frame clones only, with some absent. The sample carries about 100,000 clones, 85% to 90% recorded once. Sample: peripheral blood, taken on day 0 of AZD1222 vaccination. All receptors come from an adult in good health.

The chain links TRBV18 to TRBJ1-1; 7 bases are shared with TRBD1. CDR1 and CDR2 from the germline V gene are KGHSH and LQKENI. With 3 bases clipped from V and 4 bases from J, the junction kept 8 bases outside the gene matches. The CDR3 is 15 residues long. The CDR3 bases are TGTGCCAGCTCACCCATACAGGGGTCGGGCACTGAAGCTTTCTTT. Translated, it gives CASSPIQGSGTEAFF.

The chain carries TRBV13 and TRBJ2-7; no definite D call. The germline gives CDR1 PRHDT, CDR2 FYEKMQ (reference sequence). V shed 0 bases and J shed 0 bases, with 15 bases lying between them. This CDR3 comprises 17 residues. CDR3 sequence: CASSLGDRISPSYEQYF. CDR3 coding DNA: TGTGCCAGCAGCTTAGGAGACCGAATTAGCCCCTCCTACGAGCAGTACTTC.

The chain links TRBV5-1 to TRBJ1-3; 9 bases align to TRBD1. V was clipped by 4 bases and J by 2 bases; unmatched bases: 1. The CDR3 runs to 14 residues. Germline values: CDR1 SGHRS, CDR2 YFSETQ. This CDR3 is CASSRDRAGNTIYF. The DNA for the CDR3 is TGCGCCAGCAGCCGGGACAGGGCTGGAAACACCATATATTTT.

CDR3 in amino acids: CASSLLPGTISEKLFF. DNA for the CDR3: TGCGCCAGCAGCTTGTTACCCGGGACAATAAGTGAAAAACTGTTTTTT. The chain links TRBV5-1 to TRBJ1-4; D possibly corresponds to TRBD1 (6 bases). The germline V and J ends were trimmed by 1 base and 7 bases, with 17 bases remaining between them. The CDR3 covers 16 residues. From germline, CDR1 is SGHRS and CDR2 YFSETQ.

This clone was detected only once. V usage is TRBV11-1 and J usage is TRBJ1-2; D not certain. This CDR3 contains 14 residues. Trimming took 2 bases from V and 4 from J, leaving 11 bases between them. CDR1 is SGHAT and CDR2 is FQDESV in the germline V gene (reference sequence). The CDR3 region is CASSLTQVSYGYTF. The CDR3 region has the DNA TGTGCCAGCAGCTTAACCCAGGTTTCCTATGGCTACACCTTC.

The J gene is TRBJ2-4, the V gene TRBV24-1; 9 bases align to TRBD1. Germline loops: CDR1 KGHDR, CDR2 SFDVKD. Trimming removed 4 bases from V and 7 bases from J; junction bases left unmatched: 7. CDR3 length: 15 residues. The CDR3 DNA is TGTGCCACCAGTGACACCGGGACAGGGTGGAACATTCAGTACTTC. This sequence encodes CATSDTGTGWNIQYF.

The chain links TRBV21-1 to TRBJ1-5; the D call of TRBD1 is as the table states it, not checked on the DNA. TRBV21-1 is annotated as a pseudogene. The CDR3 spans 17 residues. The CDR3 DNA reads as TGTGCCAGCAGCAAAGTAGGGACAGAAAATAGCAATCAGCCCCAGCATTTT. Amino acid sequence: CASSKVGTENSNQPQHF.

This chain joins TRBV28 and TRBJ1-2; no firm D call. V dropped 8 bases and J dropped 6 bases, with 10 bases sitting between them. This CDR3 has 11 residues. Germline V gene lookup returns CDR1 MDHEN and CDR2 SYDVKM. DNA for the CDR3: TGTGCCAGCGGCACCAGCGATGGCTACACCTTC. Translated: CASGTSDGYTF.